This TCR beta chain is drawn from a study of shared clonotypes between healthy human individuals. Study outcomes and limitations: Clonotypes shared by all four donors outscored non-shared clonotypes in generation probability. Naive subsets generally had larger estimated richness than memory subsets.

Of note for this clone: Its antigen is unknown.

The method was immunoSEQ multiplex PCR; TCRdb's version includes in-frame clones alone and lacks a portion of them. Of fewer than 350,000 clones detected, roughly 91% appear once; the ten largest clones hold about a sixth. The source of this sequence is a man aged 18 to 29 in good health. The sample consisted of memory CD8+ T cells sorted from blood. Noted subset: CD45RO+ cells pooled with CCR7-negative TemRA cells.

The CDR3 region has the DNA TGCGCCAGCAGCTCGGACTCCACTAGCTCCTACGAGCAGTACTTC. Translating gives CASSSDSTSSYEQYF. V gene TRBV5-1 combines with J gene TRBJ2-7, with D possibly TRBD2 on 5 matching bases. This CDR3 comprises 15 residues. The V and J ends lost 3 bases and 0 bases respectively, with 13 bases between them. CDR1 is SGHRS, CDR2 YFSETQ, per germline.